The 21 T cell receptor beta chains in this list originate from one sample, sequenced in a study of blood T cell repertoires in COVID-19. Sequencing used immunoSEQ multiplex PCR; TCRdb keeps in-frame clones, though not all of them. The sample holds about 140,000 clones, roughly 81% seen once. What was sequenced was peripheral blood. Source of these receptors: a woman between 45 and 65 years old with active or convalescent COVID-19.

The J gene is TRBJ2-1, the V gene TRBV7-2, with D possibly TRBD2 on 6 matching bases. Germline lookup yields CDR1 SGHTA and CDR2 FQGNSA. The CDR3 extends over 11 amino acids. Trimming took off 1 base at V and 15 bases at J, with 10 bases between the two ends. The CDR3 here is CASSLESGWFF. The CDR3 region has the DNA TGTGCCAGCAGCTTAGAAAGCGGGTGGTTCTTC.

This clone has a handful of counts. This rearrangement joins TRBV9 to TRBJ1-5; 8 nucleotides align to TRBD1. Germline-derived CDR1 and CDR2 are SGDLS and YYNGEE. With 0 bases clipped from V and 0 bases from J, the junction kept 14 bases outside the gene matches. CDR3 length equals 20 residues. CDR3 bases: TGTGCCAGCAGCGTAGGGGGGACAGGAAACTTTCCCCATAGCAATCAGCCCCAGCATTTT. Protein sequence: CASSVGGTGNFPHSNQPQHF.

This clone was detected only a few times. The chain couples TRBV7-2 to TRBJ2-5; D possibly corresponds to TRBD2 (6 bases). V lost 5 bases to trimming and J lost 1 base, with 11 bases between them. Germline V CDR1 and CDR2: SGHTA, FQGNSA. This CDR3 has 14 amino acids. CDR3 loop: CASSHRRGQETQYF. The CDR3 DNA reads TGTGCCAGCAGCCATAGGCGGGGCCAAGAGACCCAGTACTTC.

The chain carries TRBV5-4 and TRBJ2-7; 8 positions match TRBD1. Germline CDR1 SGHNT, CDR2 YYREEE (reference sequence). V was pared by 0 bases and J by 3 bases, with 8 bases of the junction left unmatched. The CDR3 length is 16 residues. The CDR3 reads CASSLAGQGRGYEQYF. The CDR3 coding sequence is TGTGCCAGCAGCTTGGCCGGACAGGGCAGGGGCTACGAGCAGTACTTC.

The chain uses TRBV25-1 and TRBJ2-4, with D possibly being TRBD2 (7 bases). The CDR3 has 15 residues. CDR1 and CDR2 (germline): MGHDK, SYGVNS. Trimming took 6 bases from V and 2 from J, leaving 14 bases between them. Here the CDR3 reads CASSPRGGSKNIQYF. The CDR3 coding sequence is TGTGCCAGCAGCCCTAGGGGGGGCTCCAAAAACATTCAGTACTTC.

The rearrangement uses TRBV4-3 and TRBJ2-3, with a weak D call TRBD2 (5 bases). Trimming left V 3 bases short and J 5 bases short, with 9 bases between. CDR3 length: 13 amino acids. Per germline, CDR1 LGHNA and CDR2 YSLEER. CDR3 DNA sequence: TGCGCCAGCAGCCAGCTTGGAGGAGATACGCAGTATTTT. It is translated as CASSQLGGDTQYF.

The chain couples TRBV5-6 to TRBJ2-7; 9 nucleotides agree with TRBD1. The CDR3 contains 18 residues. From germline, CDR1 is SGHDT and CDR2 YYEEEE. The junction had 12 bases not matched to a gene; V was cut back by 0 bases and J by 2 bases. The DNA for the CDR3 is TGTGCCAGCAGCTTGGTACGGGACAGGGCAATTTCCACCTACGAGCAGTACTTC. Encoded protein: CASSLVRDRAISTYEQYF.

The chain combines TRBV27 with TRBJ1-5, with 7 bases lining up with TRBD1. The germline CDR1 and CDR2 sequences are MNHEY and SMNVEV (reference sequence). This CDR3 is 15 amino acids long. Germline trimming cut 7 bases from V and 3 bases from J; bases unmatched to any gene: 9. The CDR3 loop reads CASKPGQQPNQPQHF. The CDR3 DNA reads TGTGCCAGCAAACCGGGACAGCAGCCCAATCAGCCCCAGCATTTT.

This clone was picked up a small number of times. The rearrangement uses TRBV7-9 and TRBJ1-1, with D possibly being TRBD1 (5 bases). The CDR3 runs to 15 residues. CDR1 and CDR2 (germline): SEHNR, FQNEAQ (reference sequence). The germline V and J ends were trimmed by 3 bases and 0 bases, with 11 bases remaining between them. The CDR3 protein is CASSFGGTMNTEAFF. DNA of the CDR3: TGTGCCAGCAGCTTCGGGGGTACTATGAACACTGAAGCTTTCTTT. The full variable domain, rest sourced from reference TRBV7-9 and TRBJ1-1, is DTGVSQNPRHKITKRGQNVTFRCDPISEHNRLYWYRQTLGQGPEFLTYFQNEAQLEKSRLLSDRFSAERPKGSFSTLEIQRTEQGDSAMYLCASSFGGTMNTEAFFGQGTRLTVV.

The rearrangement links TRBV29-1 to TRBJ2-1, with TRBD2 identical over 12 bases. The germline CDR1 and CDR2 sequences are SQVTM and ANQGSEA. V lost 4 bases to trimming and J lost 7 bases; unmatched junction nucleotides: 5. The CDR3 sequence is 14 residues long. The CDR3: CSVGTSGAWNEQFF. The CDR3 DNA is TGCAGCGTTGGGACTAGCGGGGCGTGGAATGAGCAGTTCTTC.

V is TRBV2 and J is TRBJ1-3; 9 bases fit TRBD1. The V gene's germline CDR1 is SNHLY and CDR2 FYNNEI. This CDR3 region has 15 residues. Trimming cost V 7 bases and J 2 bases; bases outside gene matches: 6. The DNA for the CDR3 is TGTGCCAGCATCGAGCGGACAGGGGCTGGAAACACCATATATTTT. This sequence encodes CASIERTGAGNTIYF.

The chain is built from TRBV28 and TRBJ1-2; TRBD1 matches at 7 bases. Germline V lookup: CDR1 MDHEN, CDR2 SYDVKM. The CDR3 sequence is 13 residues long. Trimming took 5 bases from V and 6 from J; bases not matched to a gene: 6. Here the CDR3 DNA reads TGTGCCAGCAGTCGGAGGGGGCAGGATGGCTACACCTTC. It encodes CASSRRGQDGYTF.

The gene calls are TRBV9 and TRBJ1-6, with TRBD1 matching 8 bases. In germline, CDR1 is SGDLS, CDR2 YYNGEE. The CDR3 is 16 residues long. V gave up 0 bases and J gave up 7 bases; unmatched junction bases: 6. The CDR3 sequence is CASSVGGQGLNSPLHF. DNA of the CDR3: TGTGCCAGCAGCGTAGGAGGACAGGGCCTAAATTCACCCCTCCACTTT.

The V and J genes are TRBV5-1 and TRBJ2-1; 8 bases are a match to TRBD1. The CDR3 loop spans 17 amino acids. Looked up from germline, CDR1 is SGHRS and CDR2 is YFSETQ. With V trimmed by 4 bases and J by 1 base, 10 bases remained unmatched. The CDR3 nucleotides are TGCGCCAGCAGCCACCGACAGGGGTCCTTTTCCTACAATGAGCAGTTCTTC. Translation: CASSHRQGSFSYNEQFF.

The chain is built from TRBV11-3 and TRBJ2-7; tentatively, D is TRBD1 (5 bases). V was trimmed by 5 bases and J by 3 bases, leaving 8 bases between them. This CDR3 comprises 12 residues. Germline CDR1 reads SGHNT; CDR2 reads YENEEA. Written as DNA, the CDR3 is TGTGCCAGCAGCGCCACAGGCTACGAGCAGTACTTC. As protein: CASSATGYEQYF.

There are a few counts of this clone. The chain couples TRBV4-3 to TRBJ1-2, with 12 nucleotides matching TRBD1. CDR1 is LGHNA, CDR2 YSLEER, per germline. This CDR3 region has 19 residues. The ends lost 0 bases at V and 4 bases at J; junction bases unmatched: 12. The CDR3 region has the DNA TGCGCCAGCAGCCAAGATCCGGGACAGGGGGCGGAACAAGTCTATGGCTACACCTTC. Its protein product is CASSQDPGQGAEQVYGYTF.

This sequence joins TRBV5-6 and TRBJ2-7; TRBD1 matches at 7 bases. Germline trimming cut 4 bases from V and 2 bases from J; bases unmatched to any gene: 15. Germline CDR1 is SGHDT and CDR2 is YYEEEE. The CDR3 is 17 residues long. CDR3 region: CASSHLVRGKVTYEQYF. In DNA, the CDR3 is TGTGCCAGCAGCCACCTAGTCAGGGGGAAGGTCACCTACGAGCAGTACTTC. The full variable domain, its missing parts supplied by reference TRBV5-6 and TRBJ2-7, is DAGVTQSPTHLIKTRGQQVTLRCSPKSGHDTVSWYQQALGQGPQFIFQYYEEEERQRGNFPDRFSGHQFPNYSSELNVNALLLGDSALYLCASSHLVRGKVTYEQYFGPGTRLTVT.

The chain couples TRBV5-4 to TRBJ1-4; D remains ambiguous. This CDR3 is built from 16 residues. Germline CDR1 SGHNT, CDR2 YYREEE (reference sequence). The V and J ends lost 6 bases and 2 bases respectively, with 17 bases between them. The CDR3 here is CASTPEGGRTNEKLFF. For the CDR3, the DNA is TGTGCCAGCACCCCTGAGGGCGGACGGACTAATGAAAAACTGTTTTTT.

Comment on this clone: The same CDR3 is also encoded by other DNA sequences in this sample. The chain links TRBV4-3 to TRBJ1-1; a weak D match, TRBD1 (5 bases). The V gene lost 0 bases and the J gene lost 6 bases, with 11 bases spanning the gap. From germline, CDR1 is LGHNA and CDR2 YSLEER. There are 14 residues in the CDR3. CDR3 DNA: TGCGCCAGCAGCCAAGACAGGGCCCGCCCTGAAGCTTTCTTT. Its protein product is CASSQDRARPEAFF.

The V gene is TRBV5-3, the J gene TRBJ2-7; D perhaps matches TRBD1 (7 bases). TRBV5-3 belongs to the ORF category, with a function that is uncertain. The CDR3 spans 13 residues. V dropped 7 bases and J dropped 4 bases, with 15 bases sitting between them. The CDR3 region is CARVQGGMYEQYF. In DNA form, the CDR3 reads TGTGCCAGAGTCCAGGGGGGAATGTACGAGCAGTACTTC.

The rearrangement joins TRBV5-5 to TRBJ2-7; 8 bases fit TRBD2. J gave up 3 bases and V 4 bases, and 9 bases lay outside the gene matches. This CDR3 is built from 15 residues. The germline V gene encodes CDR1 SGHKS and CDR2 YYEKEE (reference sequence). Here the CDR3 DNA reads TGTGCCAGCAGCCCCGGGCGGGGGGCCTTCTACGAGCAGTACTTC. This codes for CASSPGRGAFYEQYF. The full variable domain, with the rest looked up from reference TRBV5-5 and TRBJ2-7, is DAGVTQSPTHLIKTRGQQVTLRCSPISGHKSVSWYQQVLGQGPQFIFQYYEKEERGRGNFPDRFSARQFPNYSSELNVNALLLGDSALYLCASSPGRGAFYEQYFGPGTRLTVT.